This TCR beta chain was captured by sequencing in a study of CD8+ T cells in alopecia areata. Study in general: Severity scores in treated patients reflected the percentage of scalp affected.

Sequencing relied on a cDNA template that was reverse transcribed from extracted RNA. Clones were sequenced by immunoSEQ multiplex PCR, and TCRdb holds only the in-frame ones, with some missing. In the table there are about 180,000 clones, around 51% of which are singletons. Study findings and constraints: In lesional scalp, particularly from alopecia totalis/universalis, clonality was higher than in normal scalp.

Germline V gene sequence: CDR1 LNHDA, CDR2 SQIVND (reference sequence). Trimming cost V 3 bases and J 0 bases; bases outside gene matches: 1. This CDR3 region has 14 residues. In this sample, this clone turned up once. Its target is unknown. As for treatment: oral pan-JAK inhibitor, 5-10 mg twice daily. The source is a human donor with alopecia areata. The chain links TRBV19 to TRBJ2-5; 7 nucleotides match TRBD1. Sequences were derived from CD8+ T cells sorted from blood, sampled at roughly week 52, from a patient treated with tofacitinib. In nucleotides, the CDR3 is TGTGCCAGTAGTATTGACAGGGACCAAGAGACCCAGTACTTC. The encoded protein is CASSIDRDQETQYF. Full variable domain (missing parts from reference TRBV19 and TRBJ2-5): DGGITQSPKYLFRKEGQNVTLSCEQNLNHDAMYWYRQDPGQGLRLIYYSQIVNDFQKGDIAEGYSVSREKKESFPLTVTSAQKNPTAFYLCASSIDRDQETQYFGPGTRLLVL.